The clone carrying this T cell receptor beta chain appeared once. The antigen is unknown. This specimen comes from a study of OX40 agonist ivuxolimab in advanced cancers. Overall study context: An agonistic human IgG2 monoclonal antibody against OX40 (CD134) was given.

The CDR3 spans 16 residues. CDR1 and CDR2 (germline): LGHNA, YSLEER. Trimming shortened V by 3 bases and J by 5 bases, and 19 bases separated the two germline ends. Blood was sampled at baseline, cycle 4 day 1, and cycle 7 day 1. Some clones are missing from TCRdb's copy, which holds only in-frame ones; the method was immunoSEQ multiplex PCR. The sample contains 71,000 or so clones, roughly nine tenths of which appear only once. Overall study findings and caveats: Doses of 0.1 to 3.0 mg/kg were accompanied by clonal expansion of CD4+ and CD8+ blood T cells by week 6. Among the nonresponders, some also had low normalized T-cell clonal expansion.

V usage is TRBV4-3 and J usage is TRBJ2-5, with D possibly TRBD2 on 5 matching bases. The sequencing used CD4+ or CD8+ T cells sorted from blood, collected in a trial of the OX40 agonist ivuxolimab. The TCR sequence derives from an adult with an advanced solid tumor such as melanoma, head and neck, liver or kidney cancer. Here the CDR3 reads CASSQNLRISGETQYF. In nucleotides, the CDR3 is TGCGCCAGCAGCCAGAACCTCCGGATCAGCGGTGAGACCCAGTACTTC.